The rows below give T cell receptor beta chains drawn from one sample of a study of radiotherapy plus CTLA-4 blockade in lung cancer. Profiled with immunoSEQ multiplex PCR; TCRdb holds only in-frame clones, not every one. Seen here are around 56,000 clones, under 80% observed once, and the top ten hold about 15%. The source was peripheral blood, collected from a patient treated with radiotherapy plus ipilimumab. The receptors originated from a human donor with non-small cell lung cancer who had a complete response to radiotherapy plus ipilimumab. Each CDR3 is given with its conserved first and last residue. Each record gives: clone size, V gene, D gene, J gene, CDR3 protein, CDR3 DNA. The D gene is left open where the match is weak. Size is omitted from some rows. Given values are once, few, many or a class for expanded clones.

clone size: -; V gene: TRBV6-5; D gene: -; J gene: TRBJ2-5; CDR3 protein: CASSYLRAGPQETQYF; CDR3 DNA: TGTGCCAGCAGTTACTTAAGGGCAGGGCCCCAAGAGACCCAGTACTTC
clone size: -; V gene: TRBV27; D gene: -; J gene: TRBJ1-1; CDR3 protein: CASSLQGTEAFF; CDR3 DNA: TGTGCCAGCAGTTTACAGGGAACTGAAGCTTTCTTT
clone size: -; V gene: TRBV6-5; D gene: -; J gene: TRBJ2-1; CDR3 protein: CASSLPTRGGEQFF; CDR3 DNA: TGTGCCAGCAGCCTCCCCACTAGAGGAGGTGAGCAGTTCTTC
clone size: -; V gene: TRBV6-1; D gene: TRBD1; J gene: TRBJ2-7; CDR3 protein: CASSARQGRSYEQYF; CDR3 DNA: TGTGCCAGCAGTGCCCGACAGGGACGCTCCTACGAGCAGTACTTC
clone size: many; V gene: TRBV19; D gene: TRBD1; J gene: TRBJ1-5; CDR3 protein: CASSRQGELQPQHF; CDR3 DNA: TGTGCCAGTAGCCGACAGGGGGAATTACAGCCCCAGCATTTT
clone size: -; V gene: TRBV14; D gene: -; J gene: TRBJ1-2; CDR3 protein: CASSQGRELIGYTF; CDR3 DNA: TGTGCCAGCAGCCAAGGGAGGGAGCTGATCGGCTACACCTTC
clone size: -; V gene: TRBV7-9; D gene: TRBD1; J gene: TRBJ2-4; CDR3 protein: CASSLDPTGWVDIQYF; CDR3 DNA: TGTGCCAGCAGCTTAGACCCGACAGGGTGGGTGGACATTCAGTACTTC
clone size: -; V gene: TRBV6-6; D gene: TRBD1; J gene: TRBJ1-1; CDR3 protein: CASSYRDRAYSTEAFF; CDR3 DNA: TGTGCCAGCAGTTACAGGGACAGGGCATATAGCACTGAAGCTTTCTTT
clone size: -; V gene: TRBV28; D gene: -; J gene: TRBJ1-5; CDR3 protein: CASSSGHSNQPQHF; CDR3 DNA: TGTGCCAGCAGTTCTGGCCATAGCAATCAGCCCCAGCATTTT
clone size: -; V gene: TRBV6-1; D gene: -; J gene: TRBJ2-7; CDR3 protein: CASSEFSVKLNYEQYF; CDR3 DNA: TGTGCCAGCAGTGAATTTTCGGTTAAGCTGAATTACGAGCAGTACTTC
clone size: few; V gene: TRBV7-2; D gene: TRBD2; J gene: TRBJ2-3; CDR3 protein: CASSPLAGRQDTQYF; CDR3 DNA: TGTGCCAGCAGCCCCTTAGCGGGGCGGCAAGATACGCAGTATTTT
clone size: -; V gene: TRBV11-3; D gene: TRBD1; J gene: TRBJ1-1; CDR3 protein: CASSLGGTVAFF; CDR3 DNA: TGTGCCAGCAGCTTAGGGGGGACAGTTGCTTTCTTT
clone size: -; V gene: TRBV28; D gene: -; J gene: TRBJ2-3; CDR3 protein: CASSLPLSTDTQYF; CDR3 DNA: TGTGCCAGCAGTTTACCGCTAAGCACAGATACGCAGTATTTT
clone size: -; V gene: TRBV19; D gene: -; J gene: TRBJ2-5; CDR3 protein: CASNGGELQETQYF; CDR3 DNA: TGTGCCAGTAACGGGGGAGAACTACAAGAGACCCAGTACTTC
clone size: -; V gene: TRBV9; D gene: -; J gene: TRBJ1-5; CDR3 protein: CASSATDSYSNQPQHF; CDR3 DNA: TGTGCCAGCAGCGCGACAGACAGCTATAGCAATCAGCCCCAGCATTTT
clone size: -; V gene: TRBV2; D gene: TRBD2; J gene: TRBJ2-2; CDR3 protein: CASSDERGGYTGELFF; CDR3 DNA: TGTGCCAGCAGTGATGAGCGGGGGGGATACACCGGGGAGCTGTTTTTT
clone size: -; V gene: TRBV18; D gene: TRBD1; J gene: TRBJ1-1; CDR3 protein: CASSPQGTATEAFF; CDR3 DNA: TGTGCCAGCTCACCACAGGGGACAGCGACTGAAGCTTTCTTT
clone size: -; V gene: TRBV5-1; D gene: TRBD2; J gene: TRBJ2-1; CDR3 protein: CASSPGLAGGFYNEQFF; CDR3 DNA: TGCGCCAGCAGCCCTGGACTAGCGGGGGGGTTTTACAATGAGCAGTTCTTC
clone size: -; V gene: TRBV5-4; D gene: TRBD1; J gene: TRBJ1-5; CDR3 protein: CASSLGGTGAEQPQHF; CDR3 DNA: TGTGCCAGCAGCTTGGGAGGAACAGGGGCTGAGCAGCCCCAGCATTTT
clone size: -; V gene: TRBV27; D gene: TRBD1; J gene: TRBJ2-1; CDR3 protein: CASSSEQGRWDNEQFF; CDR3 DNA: TGTGCCAGCAGTTCAGAACAGGGGCGATGGGACAATGAGCAGTTCTTC
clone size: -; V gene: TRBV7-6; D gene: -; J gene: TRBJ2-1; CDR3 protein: CASSPGGRVGEQFF; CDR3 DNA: TGTGCCAGCAGCCCGGGGGGCAGGGTAGGGGAGCAGTTCTTC
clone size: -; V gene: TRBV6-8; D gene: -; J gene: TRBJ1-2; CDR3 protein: CASSPSPQPPGGYTF; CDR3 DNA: TGTGCCAGCAGTCCGTCCCCGCAGCCCCCGGGTGGCTACACCTTC
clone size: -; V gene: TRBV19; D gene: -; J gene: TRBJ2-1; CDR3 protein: CASSITGEQFF; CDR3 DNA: TGTGCCAGTAGTATAACCGGTGAGCAGTTCTTC
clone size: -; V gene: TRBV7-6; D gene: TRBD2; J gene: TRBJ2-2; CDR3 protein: CASSSHGSGRASTGELFF; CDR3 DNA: TGTGCCAGCAGCTCCCACGGTAGCGGGAGGGCCAGCACCGGGGAGCTGTTTTTT
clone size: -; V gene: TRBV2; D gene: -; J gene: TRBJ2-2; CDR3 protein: CASLQGNTGELFF; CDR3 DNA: TGTGCCAGCCTCCAGGGGAACACCGGGGAGCTGTTTTTT
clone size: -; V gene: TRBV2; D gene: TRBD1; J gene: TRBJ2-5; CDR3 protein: CASTRGQVQETQYF; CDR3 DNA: TGTGCCAGCACCCGGGGACAGGTCCAAGAGACCCAGTACTTC
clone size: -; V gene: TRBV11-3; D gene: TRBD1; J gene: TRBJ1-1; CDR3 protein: CASSSDGQGAAFF; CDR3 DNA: TGTGCCAGCAGCTCTGACGGACAGGGAGCAGCTTTCTTT
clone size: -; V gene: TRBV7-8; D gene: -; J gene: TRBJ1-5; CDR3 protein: CASSLNRAGVFSQPQHF; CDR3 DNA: TGTGCCAGCAGCTTAAATAGGGCAGGGGTTTTTAGTCAGCCCCAGCATTTT
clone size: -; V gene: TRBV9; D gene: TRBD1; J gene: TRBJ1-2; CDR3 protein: CASSPGAGGGYTF; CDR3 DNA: TGTGCCAGCAGCCCAGGGGCAGGGGGGGGCTACACCTTC
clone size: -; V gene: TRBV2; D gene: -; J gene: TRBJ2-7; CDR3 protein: CASSYRDFTYEQYF; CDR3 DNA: TGTGCCAGCAGTTACAGGGATTTTACCTACGAGCAGTACTTC
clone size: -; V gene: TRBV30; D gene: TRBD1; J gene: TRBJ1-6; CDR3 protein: CAWSYGQGGSPLHF; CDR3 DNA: TGTGCCTGGAGCTACGGACAGGGAGGTTCACCCCTCCACTTT
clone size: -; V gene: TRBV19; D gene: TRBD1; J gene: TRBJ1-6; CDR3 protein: CASSTSGLQGAYNSPLHF; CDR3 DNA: TGTGCCAGTAGTACCTCCGGATTACAGGGGGCCTATAATTCACCCCTCCACTTT
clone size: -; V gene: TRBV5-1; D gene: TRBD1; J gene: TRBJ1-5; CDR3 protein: CASSIGGEGNQPQHF; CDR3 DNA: TGCGCCAGCAGTATAGGGGGCGAGGGCAATCAGCCCCAGCATTTT
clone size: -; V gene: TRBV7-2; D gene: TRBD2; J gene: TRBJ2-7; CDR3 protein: CASSLARFSGGARGGHEQYF; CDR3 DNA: TGTGCCAGCAGCTTAGCGAGGTTTAGCGGGGGGGCCCGGGGAGGACACGAGCAGTACTTC
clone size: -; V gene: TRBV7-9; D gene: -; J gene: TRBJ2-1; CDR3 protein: CASSQLEGLVGSYNEQFF; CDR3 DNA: TGTGCCAGCAGCCAGCTGGAGGGGCTGGTCGGATCATACAATGAGCAGTTCTTC
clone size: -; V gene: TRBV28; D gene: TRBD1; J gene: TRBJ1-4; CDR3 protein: CASYRGRREKLFF; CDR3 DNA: TGTGCCAGCTACAGGGGGCGCAGGGAAAAACTGTTTTTT
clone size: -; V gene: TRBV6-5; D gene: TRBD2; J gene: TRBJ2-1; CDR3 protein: CASSYSGLAANNEQFF; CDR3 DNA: TGTGCCAGCAGTTACTCAGGACTAGCGGCTAACAATGAGCAGTTCTTC
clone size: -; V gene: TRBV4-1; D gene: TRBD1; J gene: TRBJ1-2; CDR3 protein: CASSQDTGGAAGYTF; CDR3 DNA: TGCGCCAGCAGCCAAGACACAGGGGGCGCGGCTGGCTACACCTTC
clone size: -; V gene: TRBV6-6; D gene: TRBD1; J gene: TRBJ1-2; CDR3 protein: CASSSTPGTGYGYTF; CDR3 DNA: TGTGCCAGCAGTTCGACCCCCGGGACAGGGTATGGCTACACCTTC
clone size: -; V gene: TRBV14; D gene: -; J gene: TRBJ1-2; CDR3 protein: CASSQAVGYTF; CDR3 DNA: TGTGCCAGCAGCCAAGCGGTAGGCTACACCTTC
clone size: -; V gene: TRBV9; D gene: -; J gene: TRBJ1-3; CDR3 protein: CASSGAPSGNTIYF; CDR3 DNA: TGTGCCAGCAGCGGGGCCCCATCTGGAAACACCATATATTTT
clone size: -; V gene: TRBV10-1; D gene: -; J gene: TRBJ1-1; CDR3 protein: CASSESWGDTEAFF; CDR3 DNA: TGCGCCAGCAGTGAGTCTTGGGGAGACACTGAAGCTTTCTTT
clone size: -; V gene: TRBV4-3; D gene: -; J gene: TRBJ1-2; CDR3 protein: CASSQDNPGRVGYTF; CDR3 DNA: TGCGCCAGCAGCCAAGACAATCCGGGGAGGGTTGGCTACACCTTC
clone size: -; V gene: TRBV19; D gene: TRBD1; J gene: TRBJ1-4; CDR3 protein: CASRLQGATNEKLFF; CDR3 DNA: TGTGCCAGTAGGCTACAGGGGGCAACTAATGAAAAACTGTTTTTT
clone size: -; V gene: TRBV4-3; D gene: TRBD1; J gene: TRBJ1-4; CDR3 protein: CASSQEGTEENEKLFF; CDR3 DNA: TGCGCCAGCAGCCAAGAGGGGACAGAAGAGAATGAAAAACTGTTTTTT
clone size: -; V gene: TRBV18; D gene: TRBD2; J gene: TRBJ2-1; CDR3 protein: CASSPPGLRNEQFF; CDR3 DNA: TGTGCCAGCTCACCTCCGGGACTACGCAATGAGCAGTTCTTC
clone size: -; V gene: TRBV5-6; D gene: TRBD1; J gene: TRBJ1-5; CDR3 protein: CASSSGTGGRWPQHF; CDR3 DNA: TGTGCCAGCAGCTCCGGGACAGGGGGCAGATGGCCCCAGCATTTT
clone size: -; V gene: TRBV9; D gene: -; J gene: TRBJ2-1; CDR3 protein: CASSVAEAGPHNEQFF; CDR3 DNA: TGTGCCAGCAGCGTAGCTGAGGCGGGGCCCCACAATGAGCAGTTCTTC
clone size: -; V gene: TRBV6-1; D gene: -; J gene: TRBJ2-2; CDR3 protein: CASSQGAGELFF; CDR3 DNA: TGTGCCAGCAGCCAGGGTGCCGGGGAGCTGTTTTTT
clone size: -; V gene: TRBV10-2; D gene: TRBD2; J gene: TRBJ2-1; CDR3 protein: CASSEGGGGRYQFF; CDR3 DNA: TGCGCCAGCAGTGAGGGCGGGGGGGGCCGTTACCAGTTCTTC
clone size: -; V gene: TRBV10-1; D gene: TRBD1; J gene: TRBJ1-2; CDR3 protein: CASSPGRGQGAYGYTF; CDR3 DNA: TGCGCCAGCAGCCCCGGCCGGGGACAGGGGGCGTATGGCTACACCTTC
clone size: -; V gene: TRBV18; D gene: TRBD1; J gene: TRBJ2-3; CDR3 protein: CASSLTGGLVSDTQYF; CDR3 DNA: TGTGCCAGCTCACTTACAGGGGGCTTGGTTTCAGATACGCAGTATTTT
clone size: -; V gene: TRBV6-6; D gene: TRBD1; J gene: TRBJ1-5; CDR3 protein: CASSITGGGNQPQHF; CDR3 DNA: TGTGCCAGCAGTATTACAGGGGGGGGCAATCAGCCCCAGCATTTT
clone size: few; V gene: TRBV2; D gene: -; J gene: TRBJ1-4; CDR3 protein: CASIRTRGTNEKLFF; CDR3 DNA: TGTGCCAGCATCCGGACCCGGGGAACTAATGAAAAACTGTTTTTT
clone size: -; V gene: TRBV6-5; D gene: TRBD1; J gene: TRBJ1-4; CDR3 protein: CASSRGDSEKLFF; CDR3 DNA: TGTGCCAGCAGCAGGGGGGATTCTGAAAAACTGTTTTTT